A single sample gave rise to the 25 T cell receptor beta chains below, sequenced in a study of cytomegalovirus exposure and HLA in healthy donors (dated by TCRdb to the late 2010s). The library was obtained by the immunoSEQ multiplex PCR assay. TCRdb took this table from immuneACCESS and kept in-frame rearrangements with V and J called. Such tables lack part of the clones; where checked against another copy, unresolved V genes explain under half of the gap, and the rest is unexplained. The sample has around 240,000 clones on record, 90% of them singletons. The leading ten clones occupy less than 0.4% of the sample. The sequencing sample was made of PBMCs. Every receptor here comes from a woman aged 18-35 years in good health and CMV-seronegative.

This chain connects TRBV5-4 to TRBJ2-7, with a tentative D call TRBD2 (6 bases). CDR3 length: 13 residues. Germline CDR1 is SGHNT and CDR2 is YYREEE (reference sequence). Deletions cut 7 bases from V and 3 bases from J, with 14 bases between. Written as DNA, the CDR3 is TGTGCCAGCGGAAAAGGGACTTTCTACGAGCAGTACGTC. This encodes CASGKGTFYEQYV.

This chain links TRBV19 with TRBJ1-6; D is unclear. From germline, CDR1 is LNHDA and CDR2 SQIVND (reference sequence). The CDR3 contains 15 residues. The V end was cut by 5 bases, the J end by 9 bases, with 17 bases between. The CDR3 protein is CASSSSPVASSPLHF. The CDR3 region has the DNA TGTGCCAGTAGTTCCTCTCCGGTAGCGTCTTCACCCCTCCACTTT.

This clone was counted between two and nine times. This rearrangement joins TRBV20-1 to TRBJ1-2; TRBD1 might be the D (5 bases). This CDR3 has 9 residues. The germline CDR1 and CDR2 sequences are DFQATT and SNEGSKA (reference sequence). The CDR3 is CTSGNGYTF. As DNA, the CDR3 is TGCACCTCAGGGAATGGCTACACCTTC.

J is TRBJ2-7 and V is TRBV2; D might be TRBD1 (5 bases). In germline, CDR1 is SNHLY, CDR2 FYNNEI. V was trimmed by 3 bases and J by 4 bases, leaving 16 bases between them. This CDR3 is 15 amino acids long. CDR3 DNA sequence: TGTGCCAGCAGTGATTTCGGGCAGGGTGTTTACGAGCAGTACGTC. Its protein product is CASSDFGQGVYEQYV.

The CDR3, as DNA: TGTGCCAGCAAACGGGAGGGCTCGAGCTCCTACGAGCAGTACGTC. This codes for CASKREGSSSYEQYV. The J gene is TRBJ2-7, the V gene TRBV6-1; 8 bases align to TRBD2. CDR1 is MNHNS and CDR2 is SASEGT in the germline V gene. V lost 7 bases and J lost 0; bases outside the gene matches: 8. This CDR3 comprises 15 residues.

The J gene is TRBJ2-3, the V gene TRBV27; the match to TRBD2 covers 10 bases. CDR3 length equals 16 residues. The V and J ends lost 6 bases and 4 bases, in that order; junction bases with no gene match: 10. Germline V lookup: CDR1 MNHEY, CDR2 SMNVEV (reference sequence). CDR3 bases: TGTGCCAGCAGACTCGGTTTAGCGGGGGGTGCAGATACGCAGTATTTT. This codes for CASRLGLAGGADTQYF.

The chain recombines TRBV7-8 with TRBJ2-1; the D is unclear. The length of the CDR3 is 13 residues. The V gene's germline CDR1 is SGHVS and CDR2 FQNEAQ. V lost 3 bases and J lost 4, with 7 bases in between. The chain's CDR3 is CASSLAVYNEQFF. CDR3 in DNA: TGTGCCAGCAGCTTGGCCGTATACAATGAGCAGTTCTTC.

The chain recombines TRBV5-1 with TRBJ1-1; D is unclear. This CDR3 region has 13 residues. Germline CDR1 SGHRS, CDR2 YFSETQ. The V gene lost 5 bases and the J gene lost 3 bases, with 11 bases spanning the gap. In DNA, the CDR3 is TGCGCCAGCAGTTCTACAGCAGACACTGAAGCTTTCTTT. This gives the protein CASSSTADTEAFF.

The chain employs TRBV7-9 and TRBJ1-2; D is unresolved. V lost 0 bases, J lost 4 bases, and 18 bases lay in between. Germline-derived CDR1 and CDR2 are SEHNR and FQNEAQ (reference sequence). The CDR3 loop spans 17 amino acids. The CDR3 region has the DNA TGTGCCAGCAGCTTAGCCCCGGACTTCTCGAAATTCTATGGCTACACCTTC. It translates to CASSLAPDFSKFYGYTF. The variable domain in full, with the rest retrieved from reference TRBV7-9 and TRBJ1-2, is DTGVSQNPRHKITKRGQNVTFRCDPISEHNRLYWYRQTLGQGPEFLTYFQNEAQLEKSRLLSDRFSAERPKGSFSTLEIQRTEQGDSAMYLCASSLAPDFSKFYGYTFGSGTRLTVV.

The V and J genes are TRBV4-2 and TRBJ2-1, with 10 bases matching TRBD2. Germline CDR1 LGHNA, CDR2 YNFKEQ. The trim removed 1 base at V and 7 bases at J, leaving 10 bases unmatched. There are 17 residues in the CDR3. The CDR3 protein is CASSQVVLAGEWNEQFF. The CDR3 nucleotides read TGTGCCAGCAGCCAAGTTGTGCTAGCGGGGGAGTGGAATGAGCAGTTCTTC.

The chain joins TRBV15 to TRBJ1-2; 8 bases agree with TRBD1. Trimming took 5 bases from V and 1 from J; bases not matched to a gene: 6. The CDR3 is made up of 15 amino acids. In germline, CDR1 is LNHNV, CDR2 YYDKDF (reference sequence). CDR3 in DNA: TGTGCCACCAGCGTTGACAGGGGCTTTAACTATGGCTACACCTTC. Translation: CATSVDRGFNYGYTF.

This chain joins TRBV6-5 and TRBJ1-1, with D unresolved. V lost 2 bases to trimming and J lost 5 bases, with 9 bases between them. Germline V gives CDR1 MNHEY, CDR2 SVGAGI. The CDR3 has 13 residues. CDR3 protein: CASSYEAPTEAFF. The CDR3 region has the DNA TGTGCCAGCAGTTACGAAGCACCAACTGAAGCTTTCTTT.

The chain couples TRBV4-1 to TRBJ2-1; 8 nucleotides match TRBD2. The CDR3 consists of 17 residues. Unmatched junction bases numbered 14, after V lost 3 bases and J lost 7 bases. The germline gives CDR1 MGHRA, CDR2 YSYEKL. CDR3 protein: CASSHRVVAGGINEQFF. CDR3 DNA: TGCGCCAGCAGCCACCGGGTTGTTGCGGGGGGTATTAATGAGCAGTTCTTC.

This clone appeared a single time. The V call is TRBV7-8, the J call TRBJ1-1; 7 nucleotides align to TRBD1. Trimming removed 5 bases from V and 5 bases from J; junction bases left unmatched: 11. The CDR3 has 15 residues. From germline, CDR1 is SGHVS and CDR2 FQNEAQ. The CDR3 spells CASSPRRQGLTEAFF. The CDR3 region has the DNA TGTGCCAGCAGCCCCCGGAGACAGGGTCTGACTGAAGCTTTCTTT.

The chain recombines TRBV12-5 with TRBJ2-3, with 11 bases that match TRBD1. The V and J ends lost 3 bases and 4 bases, in that order; junction bases with no gene match: 6. The CDR3 has 16 amino acids. Germline loops: CDR1 LGHNT, CDR2 FRNRAP. The DNA for the CDR3 is TGTGCTAGTGGTTTTGCGCCGGGACAGGGGGCAGATACGCAGTATTTT. Translated, it gives CASGFAPGQGADTQYF.

V and J are TRBV9 and TRBJ2-3; D remains unclear. Looked up from germline, CDR1 is SGDLS and CDR2 is YYNGEE. The CDR3 covers 12 residues. The V end was cut by 4 bases, the J end by 5 bases, with 8 bases between. CDR3 sequence reads: CASSTPGDTQYF. CDR3 bases: TGTGCCAGCAGCACTCCGGGAGATACGCAGTATTTT.

The CDR3: CASSLFSGGVLRNEQFF. Written as DNA, the CDR3 is TGTGCCAGCAGTTTGTTTAGCGGGGGGGTGTTACGCAATGAGCAGTTCTTC. V usage is TRBV28 and J usage is TRBJ2-1, with 11 bases fitting TRBD2. This CDR3 region has 17 residues. Unmatched junction bases numbered 10, after V lost 3 bases and J lost 6 bases. Germline values: CDR1 MDHEN, CDR2 SYDVKM.

CDR3 in amino acids: CASRHGLAGKSTDTQYF. For the CDR3, the DNA is TGCGCCAGCAGACACGGACTAGCGGGGAAGAGCACAGATACGCAGTATTTT. This chain joins TRBV4-3 and TRBJ2-3; 12 bases are shared with TRBD2. Germline-derived CDR1 and CDR2 are LGHNA and YSLEER. The CDR3 contains 17 residues. After removal of 6 bases from V and 0 bases from J, the junction contained 7 bases not matched to a gene.

The J gene is TRBJ2-2, the V gene TRBV27, with D unclear. Germline lookup yields CDR1 MNHEY and CDR2 SMNVEV (reference sequence). The CDR3 has 14 amino acids. The germline V and J ends were trimmed by 3 bases and 8 bases, with 13 bases remaining between them. As DNA, the CDR3 is TGTGCCAGCAGTTTTAAGCCTACTCCGGGGGAGCTGTTTTTT. Translating gives CASSFKPTPGELFF.

The chain couples TRBV19 to TRBJ2-5, with TRBD1 matching over 7 bases. Trimming removed 4 bases from V and 4 bases from J; junction bases left unmatched: 9. CDR3 length: 15 residues. The V gene's germline CDR1 is LNHDA and CDR2 SQIVND (reference sequence). In DNA form, the CDR3 reads TGTGCCAGTAGTACTTACAGACAGGGAAGAGAGACCCAGTACTTC. Translation gives CASSTYRQGRETQYF.

This sequence joins TRBV6-5 and TRBJ1-6; D is ambiguous. Deletions cut 1 base from V and 7 bases from J, with 5 bases between. The CDR3 is 13 residues long. The germline gives CDR1 MNHEY, CDR2 SVGAGI. The CDR3 DNA sequence: TGTGCCAGCAGTTACTATGAGAATTCACCCCTCCACTTT. Protein: CASSYYENSPLHF.

The CDR3, as DNA: TGCGCCAGCAGCCAAGATGGGGGGGCGGGGCGGGGGACCCCCTACGAGCAGTACTTC. This encodes CASSQDGGAGRGTPYEQYF. The chain carries TRBV4-3 and TRBJ2-7; weak D call: TRBD2 (7 bases). Germline V gene lookup returns CDR1 LGHNA and CDR2 YSLEER. Between the trimmed V and J ends, which lost 0 bases and 2 bases, there was a span of 23 bases. The CDR3 length is 19 residues.

The chain links TRBV5-1 to TRBJ1-1, with a possible D match to TRBD1 (5 bases). Trimming took 6 bases from V and 4 from J, leaving 7 bases between them. Germline V gene lookup returns CDR1 SGHRS and CDR2 YFSETQ. The CDR3 extends over 11 amino acids. The CDR3 is CASIGGTEAFF. CDR3 nucleotides: TGCGCCAGCATCGGGGGCACTGAAGCTTTCTTT. Combining the CDR3 with reference TRBV5-1 and TRBJ1-1 gives the whole variable domain KAGVTQTPRYLIKTRGQQVTLSCSPISGHRSVSWYQQTPGQGLQFLFEYFSETQRNKGNFPGRFSGRQFSNSRSEMNVSTLELGDSALYLCASIGGTEAFFGQGTRLTVV.

This rearrangement joins TRBV6-5 to TRBJ1-1, with 7 bases aligning to TRBD1. CDR3 length: 15 residues. The V and J ends lost 6 bases and 0 bases, in that order; junction bases with no gene match: 7. From germline, CDR1 is MNHEY and CDR2 SVGAGI. The CDR3 nucleotides are TGTGCCAGCAGAGCCTCGACAGGGATGAACACTGAAGCTTTCTTT. It encodes CASRASTGMNTEAFF.

V is TRBV7-2 and J is TRBJ2-7; D is perhaps TRBD1 (6 bases). With 1 base removed from V and 2 bases from J, the gap between germline ends came to 6 bases. The CDR3 consists of 13 residues. Germline V CDR1 and CDR2: SGHTA, FQGNSA. This CDR3 reads CASSLGGPYEQYV. The CDR3 region has the DNA TGTGCCAGCAGCTTAGGGGGGCCCTACGAGCAGTACGTC.